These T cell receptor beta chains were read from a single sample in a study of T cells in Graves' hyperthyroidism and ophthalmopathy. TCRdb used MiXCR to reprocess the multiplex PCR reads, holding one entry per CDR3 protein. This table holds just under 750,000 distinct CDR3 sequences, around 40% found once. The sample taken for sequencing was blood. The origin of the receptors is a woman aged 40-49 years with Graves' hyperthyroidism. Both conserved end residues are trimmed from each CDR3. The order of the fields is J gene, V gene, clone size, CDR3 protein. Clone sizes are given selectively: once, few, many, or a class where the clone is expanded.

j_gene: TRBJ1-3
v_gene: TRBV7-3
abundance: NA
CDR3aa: ASSLGQNTIY

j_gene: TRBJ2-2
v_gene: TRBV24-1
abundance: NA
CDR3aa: AATAGDLNTGELF

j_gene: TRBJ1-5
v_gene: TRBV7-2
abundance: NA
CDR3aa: ASSQAYVQGSQPQH

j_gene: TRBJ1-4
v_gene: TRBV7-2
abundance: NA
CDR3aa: ASSQRTGATNEKLF

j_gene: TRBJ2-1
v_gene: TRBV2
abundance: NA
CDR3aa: ASSGLAGPYNEQF

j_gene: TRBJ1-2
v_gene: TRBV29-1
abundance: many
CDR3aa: SVGRPYGDYGYT

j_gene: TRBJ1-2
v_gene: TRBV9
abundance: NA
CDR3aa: ASSVAIGTLGYGYT

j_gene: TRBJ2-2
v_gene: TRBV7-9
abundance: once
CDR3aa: ASSSSGYTGELF

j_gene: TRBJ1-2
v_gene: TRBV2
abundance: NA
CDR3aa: ASSPPGQITSGVYGYT

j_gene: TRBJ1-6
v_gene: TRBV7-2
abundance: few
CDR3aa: ASSLTGAVRFSVSPLH

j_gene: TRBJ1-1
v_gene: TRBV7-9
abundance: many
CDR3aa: ASSPPGGRNTEAF

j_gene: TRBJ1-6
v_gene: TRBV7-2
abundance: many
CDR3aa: ASSFVALNSPLH

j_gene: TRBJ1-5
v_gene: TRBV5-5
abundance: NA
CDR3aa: ASSIEWTGVGNQPQH

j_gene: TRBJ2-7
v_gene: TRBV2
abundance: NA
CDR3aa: ASSPPGRGNEQY

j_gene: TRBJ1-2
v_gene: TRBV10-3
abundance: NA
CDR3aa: ASSLKTASNYRGYT

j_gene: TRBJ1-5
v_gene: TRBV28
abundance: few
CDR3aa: ASSDDRTLSNQPQH

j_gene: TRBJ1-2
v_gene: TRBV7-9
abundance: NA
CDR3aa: ASSLSSPLDGYT

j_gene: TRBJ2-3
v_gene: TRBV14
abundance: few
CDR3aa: ASSPTAQGPTQY

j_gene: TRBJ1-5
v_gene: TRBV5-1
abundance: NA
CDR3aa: ASSLDGGYQPQH

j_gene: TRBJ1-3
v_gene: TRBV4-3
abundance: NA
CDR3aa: ASSQLFVPTSGNTIY

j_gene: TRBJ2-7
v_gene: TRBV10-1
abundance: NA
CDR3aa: ASSESPVRGYEQY

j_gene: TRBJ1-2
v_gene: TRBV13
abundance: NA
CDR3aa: ASSAADRERGYT

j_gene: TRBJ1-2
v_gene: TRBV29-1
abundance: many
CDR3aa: SVEDPGQGGYT

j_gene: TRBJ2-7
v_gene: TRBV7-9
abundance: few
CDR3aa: ASSSFGGDIYEQY

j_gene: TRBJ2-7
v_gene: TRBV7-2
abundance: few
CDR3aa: ASSLGREPSYEQY

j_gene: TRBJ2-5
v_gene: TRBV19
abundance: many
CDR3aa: ASSDRGLQETQY

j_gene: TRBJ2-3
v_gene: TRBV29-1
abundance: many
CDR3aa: SVESERQY

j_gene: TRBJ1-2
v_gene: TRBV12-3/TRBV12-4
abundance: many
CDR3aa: ASRDRGNYT

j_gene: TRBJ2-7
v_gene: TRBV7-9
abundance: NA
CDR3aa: ASSRATYGYEQY

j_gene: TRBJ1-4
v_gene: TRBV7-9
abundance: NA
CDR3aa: ASSPKDRLF

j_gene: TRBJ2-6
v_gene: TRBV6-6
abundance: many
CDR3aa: ASTITASGANVLT

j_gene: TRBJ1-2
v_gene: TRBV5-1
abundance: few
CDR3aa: ASRLRDTFLYGYT

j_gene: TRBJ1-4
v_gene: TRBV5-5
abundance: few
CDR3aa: ASSFVGTGNEKLF

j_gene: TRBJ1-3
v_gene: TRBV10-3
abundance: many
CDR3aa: AIKTDRGSGNTIY

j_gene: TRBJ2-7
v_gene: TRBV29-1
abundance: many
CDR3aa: SVGTAGSYEQY

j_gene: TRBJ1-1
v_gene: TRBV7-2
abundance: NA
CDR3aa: ASSLASGQPMNTEAF

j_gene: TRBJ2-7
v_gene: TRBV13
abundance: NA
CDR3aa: ASSSSGTQTYEQY

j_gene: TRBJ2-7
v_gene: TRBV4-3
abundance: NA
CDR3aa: ASSQDRGLNTTYEQY

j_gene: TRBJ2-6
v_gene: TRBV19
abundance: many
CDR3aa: ASSSDSEWAGANVLT

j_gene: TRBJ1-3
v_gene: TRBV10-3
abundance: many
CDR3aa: ASKPGQGPGNTIY

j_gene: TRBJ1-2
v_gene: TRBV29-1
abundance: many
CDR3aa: SVEDGTDYGYT

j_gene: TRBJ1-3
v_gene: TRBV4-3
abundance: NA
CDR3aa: ASSQVQGFESSGNTIY

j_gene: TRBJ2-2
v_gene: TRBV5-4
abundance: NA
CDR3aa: ASSLAAGSPPNTGELF

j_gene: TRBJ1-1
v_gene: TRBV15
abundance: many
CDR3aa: ATSRVRNTEAF

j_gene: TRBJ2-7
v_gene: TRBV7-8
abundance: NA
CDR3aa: ATTGSVRHEQY

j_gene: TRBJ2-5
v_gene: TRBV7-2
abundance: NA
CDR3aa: ASSSGSGLRTQY

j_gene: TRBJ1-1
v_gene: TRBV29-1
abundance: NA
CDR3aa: SLVLGDTEAF

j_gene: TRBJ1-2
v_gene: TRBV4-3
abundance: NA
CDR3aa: ASSPGQGAKGYT

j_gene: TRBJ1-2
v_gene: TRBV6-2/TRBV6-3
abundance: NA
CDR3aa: ASSYSAGTDYGYT

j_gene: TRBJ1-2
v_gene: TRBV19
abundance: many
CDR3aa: ASSIDWTLGRGYT